The 25 T cell receptor beta chains listed next were all sequenced from one sample in a study of human T cells and chemical hapten exposure. TCRdb reprocessed the RACE reads via MiXCR and lists one record per CDR3 protein. The sample has about 120,000 distinct CDR3 sequences, 9% to 13% seen once; the top ten hold about 1.4%. Documented time point: patch test 1, 2 weeks after DPC sensitization. Described treatment: therapeutic diphenylcyclopropenone sensitization with weekly scalp DPC. The sample was whole blood, taken in connection with sensitization to the hapten diphenylcyclopropenone (DPC). These receptors all stem from a woman in her forties or fifties with alopecia areata. Some clones in this sample may be carry-over from other donors' samples.

The chain uses TRBV5-5 and TRBJ2-2; D is possibly TRBD1 (7 bases). The CDR3 totals 14 residues. The V gene's germline CDR1 is SGHKS and CDR2 YYEKEE (reference sequence). CDR3 amino acids: CVTAGQPNTGELFF. The CDR3 DNA reads TGTGTCACTGCGGGACAGCCCAACACCGGGGAGCTGTTTTTT.

This clonotype was seen repeatedly, ten times or more. CDR3 in DNA: TGTGCCAGCAAGTCCTCCCGCTACGAGCAGTACTTC. Its translation is CASKSSRYEQYF. The chain uses TRBV6-6 and TRBJ2-7; D ambiguous. Germline V lookup: CDR1 MNHNY, CDR2 SVGAGI (reference sequence). The CDR3 is 12 residues long. V lost 7 bases and J 3 bases, leaving 10 bases between the germline ends.

J is TRBJ2-1 and V is TRBV15; 8 bases match TRBD2. Germline CDR1 and CDR2: LNHNV and YYDKDF (reference sequence). CDR3 length: 17 residues. V was clipped by 0 bases and J by 7 bases; unmatched bases: 11. CDR3 sequence: CATSRDPPRGAGNEQFF. The CDR3 bases are TGTGCCACCAGCAGAGATCCACCGCGGGGGGCCGGGAATGAGCAGTTCTTC.

This rearrangement joins TRBV20-1 to TRBJ2-7, with 7 positions matching TRBD1. The germline gives CDR1 DFQATT, CDR2 SNEGSKA (reference sequence). Germline trimming cut 6 bases from V and 6 bases from J; bases unmatched to any gene: 5. The CDR3 totals 11 residues. The CDR3 sequence is CSALGGSEQYF. For the CDR3, the DNA is TGCAGTGCCTTAGGGGGCTCCGAGCAGTACTTC.

This clonotype was recorded a few times. The J gene is TRBJ2-1, the V gene TRBV5-1, with 7 bases identical to TRBD2. This CDR3 contains 13 residues. Per the germline V gene, CDR1 is SGHRS and CDR2 is YFSETQ. Germline trimming cut 4 bases from V and 7 bases from J; bases unmatched to any gene: 5. The DNA for the CDR3 is TGCGCCAGCAGCCTGACTAGCAAAAATGAGCAGTTCTTC. This translates into CASSLTSKNEQFF.

The rearrangement uses TRBV27 and TRBJ2-3; no clear D gene. The CDR3 loop spans 12 amino acids. Looked up from germline, CDR1 is MNHEY and CDR2 is SMNVEV (reference sequence). The ends were cut back, 6 bases at V and 6 bases at J, with 10 bases in the middle. The CDR3 DNA reads TGTGCCAGCAGCAACCGAGTGGATACGCAGTATTTT. Translation gives CASSNRVDTQYF.

The chain recombines TRBV7-8 with TRBJ2-5; possible D gene TRBD2, 6 bases. Deletions cut 1 base from V and 7 bases from J, with 13 bases between. The CDR3 contains 14 residues. Germline CDR1 reads SGHVS; CDR2 reads FQNEAQ. The CDR3 nucleotides read TGTGCCAGCAGCTTAGTTAGCGGTACAGGGACCCAGTACTTC. It codes for CASSLVSGTGTQYF.

This clonotype was recorded many times. V and J are TRBV29-1 and TRBJ2-5; D assignment may be TRBD1 or TRBD2 (5 bases each). Germline V gene lookup returns CDR1 SQVTM and CDR2 ANQGSEA. The CDR3 totals 10 residues. The V gene lost 7 bases and the J gene lost 5 bases, with 8 bases spanning the gap. The CDR3 nucleotides are TGCAGCGGGGGACGCGAGACCCAGTACTTC. This encodes CSGGRETQYF.

This clonotype has only a few counts. The chain recombines TRBV18 with TRBJ1-1; no firm D call. Germline V gene sequence: CDR1 KGHSH, CDR2 LQKENI. The CDR3 spans 13 residues. The V gene lost 3 bases and the J gene lost 6 bases, with 11 bases spanning the gap. The DNA for the CDR3 is TGTGCCAGCTCACCGGCAGAAACATCTGAAGCTTTCTTT. As protein: CASSPAETSEAFF.

The J gene is TRBJ1-3, the V gene TRBV6-1; maybe TRBD1 (6 bases). The CDR3 is 16 amino acids. The ends were cut back, 0 bases at V and 4 bases at J, with 13 bases in the middle. Germline V gene lookup returns CDR1 MNHNS and CDR2 SASEGT. CDR3 residues: CASSEAVVTGGNTIYF. DNA of the CDR3: TGTGCCAGCAGTGAAGCGGTTGTAACAGGGGGAAACACCATATATTTT.

The chain has TRBV5-1 and TRBJ2-1; no reliable D call. V was trimmed by 4 bases and J by 5 bases, leaving 4 bases between them. The germline V gene has CDR1 SGHRS and CDR2 YFSETQ. The CDR3 has 11 residues. CDR3 loop: CASSLDNEQFF. The CDR3 DNA reads TGCGCCAGCAGCCTGGACAATGAGCAGTTCTTC.

A remark on this clonotype: A much larger clone lies one base from this, so it may be a read error. The chain uses TRBV10-3 and TRBJ2-1; 9 bases match TRBD2. Germline CDR1 and CDR2: ENHRY and SYGVKD. J lost 6 bases, V lost 0 bases, and 0 bases had no gene match. The CDR3 contains 14 residues. The CDR3 here is CAISESAGGNEQFF. For the CDR3, the DNA is TGTGCCATCAGTGAGTCAGCGGGGGGCAATGAGCAGTTCTTC.

This clonotype was observed many times. The rearrangement joins TRBV6-5 to TRBJ1-6; D unresolved. V lost 5 bases, J lost 5 bases, and 19 bases lay in between. The length of the CDR3 is 17 residues. Germline loops: CDR1 MNHEY, CDR2 SVGAGI. CDR3 protein: CASSDQVGRTNNSPLHF. CDR3 in DNA: TGTGCCAGCAGTGACCAAGTTGGACGGACTAATAATTCACCCCTCCACTTT.

The chain couples TRBV18 to TRBJ1-2; D may be TRBD1 (6 bases). The CDR3 length is 13 residues. The germline V and J ends were trimmed by 2 bases and 8 bases, with 12 bases remaining between them. Looked up from germline, CDR1 is KGHSH and CDR2 is LQKENI. CDR3 protein: CASSPTQGFGYTF. Here the CDR3 DNA reads TGTGCCAGCTCACCAACCCAGGGGTTCGGCTACACCTTC.

This clonotype appeared a few times. This chain connects TRBV4-1 to TRBJ1-2; no clear D. Germline V gives CDR1 MGHRA, CDR2 YSYEKL. The germline V and J ends were trimmed by 4 bases and 3 bases, with 9 bases remaining between them. The CDR3 covers 13 residues. The CDR3 DNA sequence: TGCGCCAGCAGCCTACGGGCTGACTATGGCTACACCTTC. Encoded protein: CASSLRADYGYTF.

The gene calls are TRBV6-1 and TRBJ2-1; D is unresolved. Germline-derived CDR1 and CDR2 are MNHNS and SASEGT. The CDR3 is 11 amino acids. V was trimmed by 5 bases and J by 5 bases, leaving 4 bases between them. The CDR3 reads CASSIHNEQFF. CDR3 nucleotides: TGTGCCAGCAGTATTCACAATGAGCAGTTCTTC.

The CDR3 reads CSVEWQGGETQYF. DNA of the CDR3: TGCAGCGTTGAGTGGCAGGGTGGAGAGACCCAGTACTTC. The rearrangement links TRBV29-1 to TRBJ2-5; tentative D call: TRBD1 (5 bases). Trimming left V 3 bases short and J 4 bases short, with 12 bases between. The V gene's germline CDR1 is SQVTM and CDR2 ANQGSEA. There are 13 residues in the CDR3.

This clonotype has ten or more counts. The V gene is TRBV10-2, the J gene TRBJ2-1; no clear D gene. This CDR3 spans 11 amino acids. The germline CDR1 and CDR2 sequences are WSHSY and SAAADI. V lost 2 bases to trimming and J lost 9 bases, with 5 bases between them. CDR3 amino acids: CASSEITEQFF. In nucleotides, the CDR3 is TGCGCCAGCAGTGAGATCACTGAGCAGTTCTTC.

This chain connects TRBV20-1 to TRBJ2-7; maybe TRBD1 (6 bases). Trimming cost V 4 bases and J 0 bases, with 10 bases left between them. The CDR3 is 13 residues long. The germline V gene has CDR1 DFQATT and CDR2 SNEGSKA (reference sequence). The CDR3 DNA reads as TGCAGTGCTAACAGGGCCAGCTCCTACGAGCAGTACTTC. Amino acids: CSANRASSYEQYF.

This clonotype was seen ten or more times. The chain carries TRBV10-1 and TRBJ2-3; D is ambiguous. Trimming took off 5 bases at V and 7 bases at J, with 10 bases between the two ends. The CDR3 covers 12 residues. Germline lookup yields CDR1 WNHNN and CDR2 SYGVQD (reference sequence). The CDR3 DNA sequence: TGCGCCAGCAGTCCCAACCAGAATACGCAGTATTTT. Amino acids: CASSPNQNTQYF.

This clonotype was observed a few times. The gene calls are TRBV4-3 and TRBJ2-7; D unclear. Germline CDR1 is LGHNA and CDR2 is YSLEER. Trimming cost V 0 bases and J 3 bases, with 12 bases left between them. CDR3 size: 15 residues. The chain's CDR3 is CASSQDPTGYYEQYF. In nucleotides, the CDR3 is TGCGCCAGCAGCCAAGATCCGACCGGATACTACGAGCAGTACTTC.

This chain uses TRBV12-3 or TRBV12-4 with TRBJ1-1; 8 nucleotides align to TRBD1. V lost 7 bases to trimming and J lost 1 base; unmatched junction nucleotides: 5. This CDR3 comprises 14 residues. The CDR3 DNA follows: TGTGCCAGCACCAGGACAGGGTCGAACACTGAAGCTTTCTTT. As protein: CASTRTGSNTEAFF.

This clonotype was detected only a few times. The chain has TRBV7-9 and TRBJ1-5; D perhaps matches TRBD1 (6 bases). The CDR3 has 17 amino acids. Trimming took 1 base from V and 2 from J, leaving 15 bases between them. CDR1 is SEHNR, CDR2 FQNEAQ, per germline (reference sequence). Here the CDR3 reads CASSLGSQGSGNQPQHF. CDR3 bases: TGTGCCAGCAGCTTAGGATCACAGGGATCGGGCAATCAGCCCCAGCATTTT.

A few counts support this clonotype. The rearrangement joins TRBV21-1 to TRBJ2-3; TRBD1 is taken as the D call from the table, unchecked against the DNA. TRBV21-1 is labeled a pseudogene. The CDR3 has 8 amino acids. Here the CDR3 reads CASPGQYF. CDR3 DNA sequence: TGTGCCAGTCCGGGGCAGTATTTT.

This clonotype showed up just a few times. The J gene is TRBJ1-1, the V gene TRBV5-1; no definite D call. The germline gives CDR1 SGHRS, CDR2 YFSETQ. The CDR3 loop spans 13 amino acids. Deletions cut 4 bases from V and 3 bases from J, with 10 bases between. The CDR3 DNA reads TGCGCCAGCAGCCCGTTTATGGACACTGAAGCTTTCTTT. The encoded protein is CASSPFMDTEAFF.